Following are 20 T cell receptor beta chains from one sample sequenced in a study of blood T cells in healthy people across ages (dated by TCRdb to 2013 to 2016). The library came from 5' RACE. Instrument on record: Illumina HiSeq 2500. A second roughly 6 to 11 cycle PCR used a sample-barcoded 5' primer and a J-beta primer mix. TCRdb reprocessing: public reads trimmed at Q25 with fastp, clones called with MiXCR, in-frame beta chains kept. CDR3 protein duplicates are merged, each entry listing the most common genes and DNA. The sample table contains 500,000 to 650,000 distinct CDR3 sequences; only one count was recorded for about 26% of them. Over 3.5% of the sample is held by the ten biggest clonotypes. These records were also assigned to another study, of T cells of mothers and their children.

Material: blood. The receptors were sampled from a boy aged 2 to 10 in good health.

This clonotype was observed a few times. The rearrangement uses TRBV12-3 or TRBV12-4 and TRBJ1-1; D unresolved. CDR3 length: 15 residues. V lost 1 base, J lost 0 bases, and 9 bases lay in between. CDR3 residues: CASSLVEEMNTEAFF. The CDR3 DNA reads as TGTGCCAGCAGTTTAGTGGAGGAGATGAACACTGAAGCTTTCTTT.

The V call is TRBV9, the J call TRBJ1-2, with TRBD1 matching over 7 bases. Trimming took 3 bases from V and 2 from J; bases not matched to a gene: 7. The CDR3 length is 15 residues. Germline CDR1 and CDR2: SGDLS and YYNGEE. The CDR3 loop reads CASSGRGTVNYGYTF. CDR3 bases: TGTGCCAGCAGCGGTAGGGGGACAGTCAACTATGGCTACACCTTC. The full variable domain, its missing parts supplied by reference TRBV9 and TRBJ1-2, is DSGVTQTPKHLITATGQRVTLRCSPRSGDLSVYWYQQSLDQGLQFLIQYYNGEERAKGNILERFSAQQFPDLHSELNLSSLELGDSALYFCASSGRGTVNYGYTFGSGTRLTVV.

This clonotype has a handful of counts. The chain has TRBV7-9 and TRBJ2-7; D is perhaps TRBD2 (6 bases). The length of the CDR3 is 14 residues. Deletions cut 3 bases from V and 5 bases from J, with 14 bases between. CDR1 is SEHNR, CDR2 FQNEAQ, per germline (reference sequence). Written as DNA, the CDR3 is TGTGCCAGCAGCTTCTCCGGGAGCCCCCACGAGCAGTACTTC. This translates into CASSFSGSPHEQYF.

Points on this clonotype: The junction departs from the called germline gene at one end, perhaps through a read error. The chain joins TRBV2 to TRBJ2-4, with D tentatively TRBD2 (5 bases). Per the germline V gene, CDR1 is SNHLY and CDR2 is FYNNEI. CDR3 length: 15 amino acids. The DNA for the CDR3 is TGTGCCAGCAGGCCCCGGCCGAGCGGCAAAGACATTCAGTACTTC. Its translation is CASRPRPSGKDIQYF.

This clonotype was recorded a few times. The V and J genes are TRBV24-1 and TRBJ2-1, with 10 bases fitting TRBD2. The CDR3 extends over 15 amino acids. The germline CDR1 and CDR2 sequences are KGHDR and SFDVKD. V lost 4 bases, J lost 5 bases, and 4 bases stayed unmatched. CDR3 nucleotide sequence: TGTGCCACCAGTGACGCGACTAGCGGGCACAATGAGCAGTTCTTC. Its translation is CATSDATSGHNEQFF.

This clonotype appeared a few times. The chain recombines TRBV2 with TRBJ2-7; D not resolved. CDR1 is SNHLY and CDR2 is FYNNEI in the germline V gene. The length of the CDR3 is 14 residues. Trimming left V 5 bases short and J 3 bases short, with 14 bases between. As DNA, the CDR3 is TGTGCCAGCAGTCGTTTGACGGTATACTACGAGCAGTACTTC. This gives the protein CASSRLTVYYEQYF.

The rearrangement uses TRBV29-1 and TRBJ2-1; 8 nucleotides agree with TRBD2. The CDR3 has 14 amino acids. Germline V gene data show CDR1 as SQVTM and CDR2 as ANQGSEA. J was trimmed by 4 bases and V by 4 bases; bases with no gene match: 6. CDR3 loop: CSVVPAGEYNEQFF. The CDR3 nucleotides read TGCAGCGTTGTCCCAGCGGGAGAATACAATGAGCAGTTCTTC.

The chain carries TRBV7-8 and TRBJ1-2; no definite D call. With 5 bases removed from V and 3 bases from J, the gap between germline ends came to 19 bases. Germline CDR1 SGHVS, CDR2 FQNEAQ. The CDR3 sequence is 16 residues long. DNA for the CDR3: TGTGCCAGCAGCCGTAGCACGGGCGGCACGGACTATGGCTACACCTTC. It specifies CASSRSTGGTDYGYTF.

A few counts support this clonotype. J is TRBJ1-2 and V is TRBV30; 8 bases are shared with TRBD1. CDR3 size: 12 residues. Germline V CDR1 and CDR2: GTSNPN, SVGIG (reference sequence). Trimming at V came to 5 bases and at J to 3 bases, leaving 2 bases not matched to a gene. CDR3 sequence (DNA): TGTGCCTGGGGACAGGGTTACTATGGCTACACCTTC. Translation: CAWGQGYYGYTF. Complete variable domain (other parts from reference TRBV30 and TRBJ1-2): SQTIHQWPATLVQPVGSPLSLECTVEGTSNPNLYWYRQAAGRGLQLLFYSVGIGQISSEVPQNLSASRPQDRQFILSSKKLLLSDSGFYLCAWGQGYYGYTFGSGTRLTVV.

This clonotype was detected a few times. The J gene is TRBJ2-1, the V gene TRBV4-1; TRBD2 matches at 10 bases. CDR3 length: 15 amino acids. V shed 4 bases, J shed 5 bases, and the junction held 5 bases outside the gene matches. Germline V gene lookup returns CDR1 MGHRA and CDR2 YSYEKL. CDR3: CASSPGLALNNEQFF. Written as DNA, the CDR3 is TGCGCCAGCAGCCCGGGACTAGCGCTGAACAATGAGCAGTTCTTC.

This chain links TRBV6-5 with TRBJ1-1; no firm D call. The germline CDR1 and CDR2 sequences are MNHEY and SVGAGI. V lost 0 bases and J 6 bases, leaving 8 bases between the germline ends. The CDR3 is 13 amino acids. CDR3 residues: CASSYSMSAEAFF. DNA of the CDR3: TGTGCCAGCAGTTACTCGATGTCGGCTGAAGCTTTCTTT.

The chain has TRBV6-5 and TRBJ1-1, with 7 nucleotides matching TRBD1. This CDR3 has 15 residues. CDR1 and CDR2 (germline): MNHEY, SVGAGI. V lost 6 bases to trimming and J lost 1 base; unmatched junction nucleotides: 8. The DNA of the CDR3 is TGTGCCAGCAGGTACAACAGGGGCACGAACACTGAAGCTTTCTTT. Protein: CASRYNRGTNTEAFF.

V and J are TRBV7-2 and TRBJ2-5, with 9 nucleotides matching TRBD2. CDR1 is SGHTA, CDR2 FQGNSA, per germline. The junction had 7 bases not matched to a gene; V was cut back by 1 base and J by 7 bases. CDR3 length: 15 amino acids. The CDR3 loop is CASSLVTAGGGTQYF. CDR3 sequence (DNA): TGTGCCAGCAGCTTAGTAACAGCGGGGGGAGGGACCCAGTACTTC. Based on the CDR3 plus reference TRBV7-2 and TRBJ2-5, the full variable domain is GAGVSQSPSNKVTEKGKDVELRCDPISGHTALYWYRQSLGQGLEFLIYFQGNSAPDKSGLPSDRFSAERTGGSVSTLTIQRTQQEDSAVYLCASSLVTAGGGTQYFGPGTRLLVL.

The V gene is TRBV12-3 or TRBV12-4, the J gene TRBJ2-5; D gene unclear. The J call may be faulty, since TRBJ2-7 better matches the DNA end. This CDR3 has 13 amino acids. CDR3 DNA sequence: TGTGCCAGCAGTCCTGAAAGCGCGTACGAGCAGTACTTC. This sequence encodes CASSPESAYEQYF.

This clonotype has at least ten counts. The genes are TRBV6-6 and TRBJ1-1; 9 nucleotides line up with TRBD1. V lost 0 bases to trimming and J lost 4 bases; unmatched junction nucleotides: 0. The CDR3 runs 14 residues. The germline V gene encodes CDR1 MNHNY and CDR2 SVGAGI (reference sequence). The CDR3 DNA reads TGTGCCAGCAGTTACTCGACAGGGGGCACTGAAGCTTTCTTT. It encodes CASSYSTGGTEAFF.

This chain joins TRBV30 and TRBJ2-5; 7 nucleotides agree with TRBD1. The J call may not be correct, given that the DNA end is closer to TRBJ2-7. Germline assignment: CDR1 GTSNPN and CDR2 SVGIG (reference sequence). The CDR3 runs to 12 residues. The CDR3 DNA reads TGTGCCTGGGACATAACAGGGGACGAGCAGTACTTC. It encodes CAWDITGDEQYF.

This sequence joins TRBV6-8 and TRBJ2-7; D not certain. The CDR3 loop spans 12 amino acids. Germline CDR1 is MNHGY and CDR2 is SAAAGT. V was pared by 7 bases and J by 3 bases, with 10 bases between. The CDR3 reads CASMEGFYEQYF. Here the CDR3 DNA reads TGTGCCAGCATGGAAGGATTCTACGAGCAGTACTTC.

The table lists this clonotype with a few counts. The rearrangement links TRBV28 to TRBJ1-4, with 9 bases fitting TRBD1. Germline values: CDR1 MDHEN, CDR2 SYDVKM. The trim removed 6 bases at V and 8 bases at J, leaving 10 bases unmatched. The CDR3 spans 15 residues. The CDR3 protein is CASSLPGTGSEKLFF. As DNA, the CDR3 is TGTGCCAGCAGCTTACCCGGGACAGGGAGCGAAAAACTGTTTTTT. Supplemented by reference TRBV28 and TRBJ1-4, the full variable domain reads DVKVTQSSRYLVKRTGEKVFLECVQDMDHENMFWYRQDPGLGLRLIYFSYDVKMKEKGDIPEGYSVSREKKERFSLILESASTNQTSMYLCASSLPGTGSEKLFFGSGTQLSVL.

V and J are TRBV10-1 and TRBJ2-1; unclear D gene. CDR1 WNHNN and CDR2 SYGVQD come from the germline V gene (reference sequence). V lost 4 bases and J 0 bases, leaving 13 bases between the germline ends. The CDR3 contains 16 residues. CDR3 protein: CASSADGTNSYNEQFF. CDR3 bases: TGCGCCAGCAGTGCAGATGGCACTAACTCCTACAATGAGCAGTTCTTC.

This clonotype was seen a handful of times. The rearrangement joins TRBV12-5 to TRBJ1-2; 7 bases agree with TRBD1. Germline V gives CDR1 LGHNT, CDR2 FRNRAP. The CDR3 totals 14 residues. J was trimmed by 6 bases and V by 5 bases; bases with no gene match: 9. This chain's CDR3 is CASGGKTGRDGYTF. The CDR3 DNA is TGTGCTAGTGGTGGAAAGACAGGGCGAGATGGCTACACCTTC.